The 17 T cell receptor beta chains below all came from one sample that was sequenced in a study of blood T cells in healthy people across ages. Sample-barcoded 5' priming and a J-beta primer mix drove a second PCR of 7 to 11 cycles. TCRdb re-called the 5' RACE reads through MiXCR, storing one row per CDR3 protein. The sample includes roughly 1 million distinct CDR3 sequences, less than 25% of them seen just once. Separately, the same data were catalogued under a study of T cells of mothers and their children.

Specimen: blood. The source is a girl aged 2-10 years in good health.

The rearrangement uses TRBV15 and TRBJ2-3; D is undetermined. Germline V gene lookup returns CDR1 LNHNV and CDR2 YYDKDF (reference sequence). V was trimmed by 0 bases and J by 7 bases, leaving 8 bases between them. This CDR3 has 13 amino acids. The DNA of the CDR3 is TGTGCCACCAGCAGAGATCGGCGGTATACGCAGTATTTT. Translated: CATSRDRRYTQYF.

A note on this clonotype: The junction does not match germline at one end; this may be a read error. This chain joins TRBV27 and TRBJ2-3, with 7 bases identical to TRBD1. The CDR3 is made up of 15 amino acids. From germline, CDR1 is MNHEY and CDR2 SMNVEV (reference sequence). CDR3 coding DNA: TGCGCCAGCAGCTCCGGCCAGGGGGGCACAGATACGCAGTATTTT. This codes for CASSSGQGGTDTQYF.

The chain links TRBV11-2 to TRBJ2-5, with D maybe TRBD2 (5 bases). The germline gives CDR1 SGHAT, CDR2 FQNNGV. The CDR3 has 17 residues. V was trimmed by 5 bases and J by 0 bases, leaving 19 bases between them. The CDR3 protein is CASSLGEEEVYQETQYF. The CDR3, as DNA: TGTGCCAGCAGCCTCGGTGAGGAGGAGGTATACCAAGAGACCCAGTACTTC.

This chain joins TRBV12-3 or TRBV12-4 and TRBJ2-5; perhaps TRBD1 as D (5 bases). V was cut by 6 bases and J by 5 bases, with 13 bases left in between. The CDR3 loop spans 13 amino acids. This CDR3 reads CASSPRVPETQYF. DNA for the CDR3: TGTGCCAGCAGCCCCAGGGTTCCGGAGACCCAGTACTTC.

The table lists this clonotype with a few counts. The chain employs TRBV13 and TRBJ2-5; D not resolved. The CDR3 runs 12 residues. Trimming removed 5 bases from V and 1 base from J, with 5 bases in between. Germline CDR1 PRHDT, CDR2 FYEKMQ (reference sequence). The CDR3 bases are TGTGCCAGCAGCACCCTCCAAGAGACCCAGTACTTC. This translates into CASSTLQETQYF.

The rearrangement uses TRBV4-2 and TRBJ2-1, with TRBD2 identical over 7 bases. The DNA end is a closer match to TRBJ2-7, so the J assignment may be wrong. The length of the CDR3 is 13 residues. Germline values: CDR1 LGHNA, CDR2 YNFKEQ. In DNA form, the CDR3 reads TGTGCCAGCAGCCAAGATCGGGGGGACGAGCAGTACTTC. It encodes CASSQDRGDEQYF.

This clonotype has ten or more counts. This sequence joins TRBV27 and TRBJ2-1; possible D gene TRBD1, 5 bases. This CDR3 region has 14 residues. Germline V gene lookup returns CDR1 MNHEY and CDR2 SMNVEV (reference sequence). V was clipped by 4 bases and J by 6 bases, with 13 bases between them. As DNA, the CDR3 is TGTGCCAGCAGTTACAGCAGGGCCGGCAATGAGCAGTTCTTC. This sequence encodes CASSYSRAGNEQFF.

This clonotype was counted only a few times. V is TRBV5-1 and J is TRBJ2-5; the D is unclear. Between the trimmed V and J ends, which lost 7 bases and 1 base, there was a span of 8 bases. Germline V CDR1 and CDR2: SGHRS, YFSETQ. This CDR3 comprises 12 residues. CDR3 in DNA: TGCGCCAGCTCCGAGCCCCAAGAGACCCAGTACTTC. Its translation is CASSEPQETQYF.

This clonotype was seen more than once but under ten times. The J gene is TRBJ2-2, the V gene TRBV5-1, with D maybe TRBD1 (5 bases). Germline V gene data show CDR1 as SGHRS and CDR2 as YFSETQ. V lost 2 bases and J 0 bases, leaving 8 bases between the germline ends. CDR3 size: 15 residues. The CDR3 sequence: CASSLGHPNTGELFF. In DNA form, the CDR3 reads TGCGCCAGCAGCTTAGGACACCCGAACACCGGGGAGCTGTTTTTT. The full variable domain, with the rest looked up from reference TRBV5-1 and TRBJ2-2, is KAGVTQTPRYLIKTRGQQVTLSCSPISGHRSVSWYQQTPGQGLQFLFEYFSETQRNKGNFPGRFSGRQFSNSRSEMNVSTLELGDSALYLCASSLGHPNTGELFFGEGSRLTVL.

The sample holds a few counts of this clonotype. The chain employs TRBV4-3 and TRBJ1-1; no firm D call. The CDR3 is 15 amino acids. Trimming left V 0 bases short and J 7 bases short, with 15 bases between. The germline gives CDR1 LGHNA, CDR2 YSLEER. This chain's CDR3 is CASSQEMMSRYEAFF. The CDR3 bases are TGCGCCAGCAGCCAAGAAATGATGAGTAGGTATGAAGCTTTCTTT.

V usage is TRBV20-1 and J usage is TRBJ2-5, with 12 bases matching TRBD2. V gave up 5 bases and J gave up 4 bases; unmatched junction bases: 14. The germline V gene encodes CDR1 DFQATT and CDR2 SNEGSKA (reference sequence). The CDR3 extends over 17 amino acids. The CDR3 DNA reads TGCAGTGCTCTCCCCCCCGAGACTAGCGGGAGTCGAGAGACCCAGTACTTC. Translation gives CSALPPETSGSRETQYF.

This clonotype was observed a few times. V is TRBV7-2 and J is TRBJ2-3, with TRBD1 as a possible D gene (6 bases). V was trimmed by 5 bases and J by 6 bases, leaving 12 bases between them. Germline CDR1 SGHTA, CDR2 FQGNSA. This CDR3 comprises 13 residues. CDR3 nucleotides: TGTGCCAGCAGCGTGGGGGCCGGGGATACGCAGTATTTT. This gives the protein CASSVGAGDTQYF.

The V gene is TRBV13, the J gene TRBJ1-1; D might be TRBD1 (6 bases). V shed 2 bases and J shed 8 bases, with 15 bases lying between them. This CDR3 comprises 14 residues. Germline V gene data show CDR1 as PRHDT and CDR2 as FYEKMQ (reference sequence). The CDR3 spells CASSLRSGDREAFF. The CDR3 DNA is TGTGCCAGCAGCTTAAGGTCAGGGGATCGAGAAGCTTTCTTT. The whole variable domain, filled in from reference TRBV13 and TRBJ1-1, reads AAGVIQSPRHLIKEKRETATLKCYPIPRHDTVYWYQQGPGQDPQFLISFYEKMQSDKGSIPDRFSAQQFSDYHSELNMSSLELGDSALYFCASSLRSGDREAFFGQGTRLTVV.

This clonotype was counted only a few times. The V and J genes are TRBV5-1 and TRBJ2-3; 8 bases agree with TRBD2. Germline CDR1 is SGHRS and CDR2 is YFSETQ. J lost 1 base, V lost 4 bases, and 5 bases had no gene match. The CDR3 is 15 residues long. The CDR3, as DNA: TGCGCCAGCAGCCCCACTAGCGGACGCACAGATACGCAGTATTTT. Its protein product is CASSPTSGRTDTQYF.

The chain employs TRBV5-6 and TRBJ2-7, with 7 positions matching TRBD2. The V segment lost 3 bases and the J segment 1 base; nucleotides outside the gene matches: 10. Germline values: CDR1 SGHDT, CDR2 YYEEEE. The CDR3 has 16 residues. In nucleotides, the CDR3 is TGTGCCAGCAGCTCGTTCCCGGGAGGCCTTTCCTACGAGCAGTACTTC. Its protein product is CASSSFPGGLSYEQYF.

This clonotype was recorded only once. The chain combines TRBV6-1 with TRBJ2-5; 7 bases are a match to TRBD1. The CDR3 consists of 17 residues. Losses at the gene ends were 10 bases for V and 0 bases for J; bases not matched to a gene: 17. Germline CDR1 reads MNHNS; CDR2 reads SASEGT. For the CDR3, the DNA is TGTGCCACCTCGCTGAGGGGACAGTGGTCGTACCAAGAGACCCAGTACTTC. Translating it yields CATSLRGQWSYQETQYF.

This clonotype was counted between two and nine times. The V and J genes are TRBV7-2 and TRBJ2-4; 10 bases are shared with TRBD1. Germline V lookup: CDR1 SGHTA, CDR2 FQGNSA. The CDR3 extends over 14 amino acids. The V gene end was trimmed by 4 bases and the J gene end by 5 bases; junction bases not matched to a gene: 2. In DNA form, the CDR3 reads TGTGCCAGCAGCTCTGGACAGGGGGAAAACATTCAGTACTTC. Its translation is CASSSGQGENIQYF.